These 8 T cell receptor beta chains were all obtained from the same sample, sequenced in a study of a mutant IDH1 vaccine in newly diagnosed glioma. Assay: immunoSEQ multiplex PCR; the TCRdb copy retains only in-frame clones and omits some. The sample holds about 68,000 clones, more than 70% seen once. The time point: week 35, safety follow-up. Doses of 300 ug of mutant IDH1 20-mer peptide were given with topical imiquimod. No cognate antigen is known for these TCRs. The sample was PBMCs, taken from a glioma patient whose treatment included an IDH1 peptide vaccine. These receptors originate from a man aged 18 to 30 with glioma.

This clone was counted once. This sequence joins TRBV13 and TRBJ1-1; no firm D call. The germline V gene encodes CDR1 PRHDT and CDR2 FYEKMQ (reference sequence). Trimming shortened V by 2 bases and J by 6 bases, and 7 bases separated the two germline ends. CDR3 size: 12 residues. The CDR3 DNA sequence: TGTGCCAGCAGCTTAACGGGCGCTGAAGCTTTCTTT. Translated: CASSLTGAEAFF.

The CDR3 DNA reads TGTGCCAGCAGCTTCCAGGGAGAGATGAACACTGAAGCTTTCTTT. Amino acid sequence: CASSFQGEMNTEAFF. The chain links TRBV5-5 to TRBJ1-1; D might be TRBD1 (5 bases). Trimming removed 2 bases from V and 0 bases from J, with 11 bases in between. CDR1 SGHKS and CDR2 YYEKEE come from the germline V gene (reference sequence). The CDR3 is 15 amino acids.

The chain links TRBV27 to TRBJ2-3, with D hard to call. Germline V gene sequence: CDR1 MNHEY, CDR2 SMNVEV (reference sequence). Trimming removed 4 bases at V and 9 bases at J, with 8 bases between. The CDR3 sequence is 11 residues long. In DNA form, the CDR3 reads TGTGCCAGCAGTTCGGTGAGCACGCAGTATTTT. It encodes CASSSVSTQYF.

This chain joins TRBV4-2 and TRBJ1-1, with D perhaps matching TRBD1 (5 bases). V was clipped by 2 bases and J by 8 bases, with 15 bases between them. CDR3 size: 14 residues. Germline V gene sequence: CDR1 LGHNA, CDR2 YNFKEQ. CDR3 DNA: TGTGCCAGCAGCCAATCTGACAGAGAAAAAGAAGCTTTCTTT. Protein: CASSQSDREKEAFF.

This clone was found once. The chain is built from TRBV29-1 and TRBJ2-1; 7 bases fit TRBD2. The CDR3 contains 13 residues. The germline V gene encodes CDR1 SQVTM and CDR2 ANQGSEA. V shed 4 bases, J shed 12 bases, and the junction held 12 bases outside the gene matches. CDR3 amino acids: CSVAEGGPRLQFF. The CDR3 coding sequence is TGCAGCGTTGCAGAGGGAGGGCCTCGTTTGCAGTTCTTC.

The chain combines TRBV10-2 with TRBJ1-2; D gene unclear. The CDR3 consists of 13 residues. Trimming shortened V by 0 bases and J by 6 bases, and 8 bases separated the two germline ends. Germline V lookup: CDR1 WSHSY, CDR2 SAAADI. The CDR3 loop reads CASSESRGNGYTF. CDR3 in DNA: TGCGCCAGCAGTGAGTCTCGCGGTAATGGCTACACCTTC.

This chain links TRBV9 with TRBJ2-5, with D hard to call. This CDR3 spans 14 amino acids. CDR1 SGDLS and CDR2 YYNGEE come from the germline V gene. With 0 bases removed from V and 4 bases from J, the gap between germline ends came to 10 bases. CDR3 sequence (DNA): TGTGCCAGCAGCGTAGGGAGTAGGGCAGAGACCCAGTACTTC. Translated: CASSVGSRAETQYF.

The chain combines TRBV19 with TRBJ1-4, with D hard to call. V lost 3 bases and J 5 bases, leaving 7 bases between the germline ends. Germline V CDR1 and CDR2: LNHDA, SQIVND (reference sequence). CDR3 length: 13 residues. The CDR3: CASSINRNEKLFF. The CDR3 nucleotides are TGTGCCAGTAGTATTAACAGAAATGAAAAACTGTTTTTT.